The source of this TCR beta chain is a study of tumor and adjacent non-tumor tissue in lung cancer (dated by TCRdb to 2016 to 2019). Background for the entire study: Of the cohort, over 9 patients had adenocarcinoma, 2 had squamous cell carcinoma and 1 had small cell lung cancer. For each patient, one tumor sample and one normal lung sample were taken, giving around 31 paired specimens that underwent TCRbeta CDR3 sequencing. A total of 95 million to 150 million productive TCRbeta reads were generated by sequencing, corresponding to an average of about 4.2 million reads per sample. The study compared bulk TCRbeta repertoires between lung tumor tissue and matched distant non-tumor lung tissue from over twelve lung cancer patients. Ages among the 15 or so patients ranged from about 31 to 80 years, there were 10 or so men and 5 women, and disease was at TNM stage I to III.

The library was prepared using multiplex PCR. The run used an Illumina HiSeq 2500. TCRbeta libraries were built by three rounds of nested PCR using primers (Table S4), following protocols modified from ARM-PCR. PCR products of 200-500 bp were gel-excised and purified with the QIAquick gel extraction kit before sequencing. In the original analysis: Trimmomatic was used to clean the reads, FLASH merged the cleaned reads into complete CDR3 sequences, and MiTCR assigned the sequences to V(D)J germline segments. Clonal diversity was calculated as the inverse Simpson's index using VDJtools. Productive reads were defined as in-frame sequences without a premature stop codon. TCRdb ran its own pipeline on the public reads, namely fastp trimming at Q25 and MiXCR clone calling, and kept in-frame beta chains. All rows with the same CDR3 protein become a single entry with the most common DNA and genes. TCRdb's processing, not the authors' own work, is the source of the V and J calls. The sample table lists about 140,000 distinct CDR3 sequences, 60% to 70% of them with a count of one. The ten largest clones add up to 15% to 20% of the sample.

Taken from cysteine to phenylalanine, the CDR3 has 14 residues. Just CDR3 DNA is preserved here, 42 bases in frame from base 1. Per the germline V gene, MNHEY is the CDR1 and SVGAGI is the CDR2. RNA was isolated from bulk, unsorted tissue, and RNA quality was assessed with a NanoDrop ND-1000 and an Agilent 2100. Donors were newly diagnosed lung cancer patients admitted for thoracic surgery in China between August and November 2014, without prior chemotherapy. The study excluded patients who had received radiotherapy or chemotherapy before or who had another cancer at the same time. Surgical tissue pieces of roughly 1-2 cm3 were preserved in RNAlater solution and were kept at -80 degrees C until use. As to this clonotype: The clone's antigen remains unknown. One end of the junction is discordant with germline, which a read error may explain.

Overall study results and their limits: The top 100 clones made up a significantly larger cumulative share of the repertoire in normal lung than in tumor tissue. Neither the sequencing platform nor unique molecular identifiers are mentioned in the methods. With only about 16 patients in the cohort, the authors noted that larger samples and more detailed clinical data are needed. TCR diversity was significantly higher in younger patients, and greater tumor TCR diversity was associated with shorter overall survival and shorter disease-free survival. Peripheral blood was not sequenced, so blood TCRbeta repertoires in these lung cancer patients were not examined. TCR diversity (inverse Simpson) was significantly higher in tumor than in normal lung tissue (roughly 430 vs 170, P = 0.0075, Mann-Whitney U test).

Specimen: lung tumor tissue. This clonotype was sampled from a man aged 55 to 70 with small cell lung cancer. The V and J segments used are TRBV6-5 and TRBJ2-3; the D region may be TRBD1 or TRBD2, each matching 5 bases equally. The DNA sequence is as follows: TGTGCCAACAGTTTTGATAGGGGAGCAGATACGCAGTATTTT. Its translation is CANSFDRGADTQYF.